The source of this T cell receptor (beta chain) is a study of blood T cell repertoires in COVID-19 (dated by TCRdb to the early 2020s). For the wider study: Samples from collaborators originated in the United States, Italy and Spain and spanned both the acute and convalescent phases of COVID-19. The prospective study material was composed of cDNA or gDNA derived from T cells, B-cell-depleted T cells, or PBMCs. The dataset comprised deeply sampled blood TCRbeta repertoires from subjects exposed to, actively infected with, or recovered from COVID-19. The repertoires were made available in a free public database intended to serve as a resource for research on the immune response to SARS-CoV-2. Samples were obtained from the ongoing ImmuneRACE study (first 160 participants) and from about 1,300 subjects provided by 6 global collaborators. Sample metadata almost always included a de-identified subject ID, COVID-19 status, age in years and sex. HLA class I and class II types, where available, came from metadata supplied by the sample provider rather than from assay-based typing.

Findings and caveats that apply to the study as a whole: The amount of clinical and demographic metadata varied by source and participant and was provided uncurated.

Trimming takes 5 bases from V and 6 bases from J, and the germline ends sit 10 bases apart. From cysteine to phenylalanine, the CDR3 is 12 amino acids long. The CDR3 DNA has 36 bases and is translated from base 1. Note on this clone: Its specific antigen is unknown. No base-level quality is on record; no much larger clone is a single base apart.

TCRbeta CDR3 regions were amplified from genomic DNA using the immunoSEQ Assay, a bias-controlled multiplex PCR. As for the authors' bioinformatics: The number of nucleated cells in each sample was estimated from the amplification of reference gene primers within the assay. To quantify the absolute abundance of each unique TCRbeta CDR3 rearrangement, sequence reads were collapsed and filtered. For each sample, productive Simpson clonality was calculated by taking the square root of Simpson's diversity index across productive rearrangements. Drawn from immuneACCESS, this table holds only the in-frame rearrangements with V and J called that TCRdb kept. Clones are partly lost; checked studies trace under half to an unresolved V gene and leave the rest unexplained. V and J calls and clone size are as listed in that table; D and trimming were resolved from the DNA. This sample lists around 150,000 clones; 90% to 95% were detected once. The ten largest clones take up roughly 4.5% of the sample.

Collaborating institutions collected whole blood in K2EDTA tubes following their own protocols. For TCRbeta analysis, collaborator samples were shipped as frozen whole blood, as isolated PBMCs, or as DNA extracted from either sample type. The source of this sequence is a woman in her fifties or sixties with acute or convalescent COVID-19. The rearranged segments are TRBV12-3 or TRBV12-4 and TRBJ1-2, with the D gene not confidently named. Sequencing input: peripheral blood. The CDR3 region has the sequence CASSPYRHGYTF. The DNA sequence is as follows: TGTGCCAGCAGTCCCTACCGCCATGGCTACACCTTC.